This TCR beta chain was profiled in a study of blood T cell repertoires in COVID-19. Whole-study context: The study drew acute and convalescent COVID-19 samples from the United States, Italy and Spain. T cells, B-cell-depleted T cells, or PBMCs supplied cDNA or gDNA.

There are 18 residues in the CDR3. The J segment lost 0 bases and the V segment lost 5 bases, leaving 10 bases of the junction unmatched. Germline values: CDR1 MNHNY, CDR2 SVGAGI (reference sequence). The sample holds a few counts of this clone. Per the study methods: Cell counts per sample came from amplifying reference gene primers. Clones were read by immunoSEQ multiplex PCR, and TCRdb kept only the in-frame ones, dropping some. Clonal size and the V and J genes are those of that table, whereas D and trimming came from the DNA. This sample has over 85,000 clones; about 90% occur once, and the top ten carry 7.5% to 9.5%.

The source is a woman aged 65 to 85 with acute or convalescent COVID-19. Sequenced material: peripheral blood. This chain links TRBV6-6 with TRBJ2-2; 9 bases map to TRBD2. CDR3: CASSPRTSARPNTGELFF. The CDR3 coding sequence is TGTGCCAGCAGTCCCAGGACTAGCGCCCGGCCGAACACCGGGGAGCTGTTTTTT.